This paragraph reports one TCR beta chain. This entry comes from a study of blood T cell repertoires in COVID-19. Study-level background: Acute and convalescent COVID-19 specimens originated in the United States, Italy and Spain. In each case, the material was cDNA or gDNA derived from T cells, B-cell-depleted T cells, or PBMCs.

Germline V gene data show CDR1 as SGHAT and CDR2 as FQNNGV. V shed 4 bases, J shed 4 bases, and the junction held 10 bases outside the gene matches. There are 17 residues in the CDR3. Original processing methods: Using reference gene primer amplification, nucleated cell counts were estimated. Generated by immunoSEQ multiplex PCR, the TCRdb table keeps only in-frame clones and is missing some. V and J calls and clone size come straight from that table; D and trimming were deduced from the DNA. The sample records hundreds of thousands of clones, 85% being singletons. Sequencing was performed on peripheral blood. The clonotype was recovered from a human donor in a cohort sampled during active COVID-19. This chain links TRBV11-2 with TRBJ2-5; TRBD1 aligns across 12 bases. The CDR3 nucleotides read TGTGCCAGCAGCTCTTTTCCGGGACAGGGGGCTCGAGAGACCCAGTACTTC. Protein sequence: CASSSFPGQGARETQYF.